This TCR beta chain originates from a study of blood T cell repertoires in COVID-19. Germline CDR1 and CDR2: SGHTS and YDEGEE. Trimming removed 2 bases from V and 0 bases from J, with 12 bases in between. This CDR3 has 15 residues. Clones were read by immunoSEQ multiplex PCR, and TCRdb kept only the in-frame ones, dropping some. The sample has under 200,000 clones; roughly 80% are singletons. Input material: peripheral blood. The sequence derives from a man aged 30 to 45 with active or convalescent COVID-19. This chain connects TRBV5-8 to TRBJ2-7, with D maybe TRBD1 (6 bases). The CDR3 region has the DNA TGTGCCAGCAGCTTCGGCCAGGGGAGCTCCTACGAGCAGTACTTC. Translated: CASSFGQGSSYEQYF.